These T cell receptor beta chains were read from a single sample in a study of cytomegalovirus exposure and HLA in healthy donors. Profiling relied on immunoSEQ multiplex PCR, and the TCRdb table lists in-frame clones only, not all of them. The sample consists of some 110,000 clones, approximately 90% of them appearing once. Sequenced: PBMCs. Source of these receptors: a man younger than 30 in good health and CMV-seronegative. CDR3s include the opening cysteine and the closing phenylalanine or tryptophan. Fields, in order: J gene, V gene, clone size, CDR3 protein. Clone size appears in some rows only: once, few, many, or a class for an expanded clone.

>TRBJ2-3|TRBV6-5|.
CASSWRGRDTQYF
>TRBJ1-4|TRBV18|.
CASSSGQLNEKLFF
>TRBJ1-5|TRBV19|.
CASGRAGNQPQHF
>TRBJ2-7|TRBV6-6|.
CASIGTSLYEQYF
>TRBJ1-1|TRBV1|.
CTSSQGLDRTLGFWSMNTEAFF
>TRBJ1-1|TRBV18|.
CASITEGTPPTEAFF
>TRBJ2-7|TRBV11-2|few
CASSSLGTSVYEQYF
>TRBJ2-3|TRBV7-6|.
CASSLEGTSTDTQYF
>TRBJ1-1|TRBV29-1|.
CSVVTGGVGEAFF
>TRBJ2-1|TRBV6-1|.
CASSDARLAGNLNEQFF
>TRBJ2-5|TRBV4-1|.
CASSQDPIGAQETQYF
>TRBJ2-7|TRBV15|.
CATSRAGTLSYEQYF
>TRBJ1-2|TRBV2|.
CASREQGSYGYTF
>TRBJ2-1|TRBV27|.
CASSWTGGPRNEQFF
>TRBJ2-5|TRBV7-2|.
CASRRAGGFETQYF
>TRBJ1-5|TRBV6-1|few
CASMDSLNQPQHF
>TRBJ2-5|TRBV7-6|.
CASSELAGGETQYF
>TRBJ2-7|TRBV29-1|many
CSVVETGRSPEQYF
>TRBJ1-2|TRBV18|.
CASSPGDYYLPGYTF
>TRBJ2-3|TRBV15|.
CATSRVLAGSTDTQYF
>TRBJ2-3|TRBV7-9|once
CASSFPHAGGVPDTQYF
>TRBJ2-7|TRBV27|.
CASSFLPSYEQYF
>TRBJ1-6|TRBV18|.
CASSVPRGGNSPLHF
>TRBJ1-4|TRBV5-1|.
CASSFYRADNEKLFF
>TRBJ1-1|TRBV10-1|.
CASSESNRVRTEAFF
>TRBJ2-1|TRBV11-3|.
CASSHLRDNLYYNEQFF
>TRBJ1-2|TRBV25-1|.
CASSRDRGGGYTF